One sample yielded the 29 T cell receptor beta chains listed below, sequenced in a study of blood T cell repertoires in COVID-19. Using immunoSEQ multiplex PCR, the repertoire was profiled, and TCRdb retains in-frame clones only, with some absent. The data contain approximately 72,000 clones, more than 70% of them singletons. The material sequenced was peripheral blood. These receptors originate from a woman older than 75 with active or convalescent COVID-19.

Worth noting for this clone: Distinct nucleotide sequences in the sample also encode this CDR3. The rearrangement joins TRBV5-4 to TRBJ2-5; D perhaps matches TRBD1 (6 bases). Germline CDR1 SGHNT, CDR2 YYREEE (reference sequence). V lost 4 bases to trimming and J lost 1 base, with 11 bases between them. The CDR3 consists of 14 residues. CDR3 bases: TGTGCCAGCAGCGTACAGGGTGCCCAAGAGACCCAGTACTTC. Its translation: CASSVQGAQETQYF. Full variable domain (missing parts from reference TRBV5-4 and TRBJ2-5): ETGVTQSPTHLIKTRGQQVTLRCSSQSGHNTVSWYQQALGQGPQFIFQYYREEENGRGNFPPRFSGLQFPNYSSELNVNALELDDSALYLCASSVQGAQETQYFGPGTRLLVL.

The J gene is TRBJ2-3, the V gene TRBV18; a possible D gene is TRBD1 (5 bases). V lost 1 base to trimming and J lost 6 bases, with 17 bases between them. Germline V gene lookup returns CDR1 KGHSH and CDR2 LQKENI. This CDR3 contains 16 residues. CDR3 coding DNA: TGTGCCAGCTCACCACGAGGACATGACCACTTGGATACGCAGTATTTT. Its protein is CASSPRGHDHLDTQYF.

This rearrangement joins TRBV7-9 to TRBJ1-1, with TRBD1 matching 8 bases. The CDR3 loop spans 14 amino acids. Trimming removed 6 bases from V and 1 base from J; junction bases left unmatched: 4. CDR1 SEHNR and CDR2 FQNEAQ come from the germline V gene (reference sequence). The CDR3 here is CASRTGERNTEAFF. CDR3 DNA sequence: TGTGCCAGCAGGACAGGGGAGAGGAACACTGAAGCTTTCTTT.

The V and J genes are TRBV7-2 and TRBJ2-3; possibly TRBD1 for D (5 bases). V lost 4 bases to trimming and J lost 2 bases, with 13 bases between them. This CDR3 spans 15 amino acids. Germline V gene lookup returns CDR1 SGHTA and CDR2 FQGNSA. CDR3 in amino acids: CASSSQVGLTDTQYF. The CDR3 DNA is TGTGCCAGCAGCTCCCAGGTGGGGCTCACAGATACGCAGTATTTT.

The chain has TRBV20-1 and TRBJ1-4; unclear D gene. The CDR3 contains 11 residues. The germline CDR1 and CDR2 sequences are DFQATT and SNEGSKA (reference sequence). The V and J ends lost 3 bases and 8 bases respectively, with 7 bases between them. The chain's CDR3 is CSASWSEKLFF. CDR3 in DNA: TGCAGTGCTAGCTGGAGCGAAAAACTGTTTTTT.

The gene calls are TRBV19 and TRBJ2-2, with TRBD2 identical over 12 bases. The CDR3 extends over 21 amino acids. After removal of 6 bases from V and 5 bases from J, the junction contained 22 bases not matched to a gene. Germline V gene lookup returns CDR1 LNHDA and CDR2 SQIVND (reference sequence). The CDR3 nucleotides read TGTGCCAGTAGCCAGAAAGGCCCGACACTAGCGGGGGGAGTTGATACCGGGGAGCTGTTTTTT. Protein product: CASSQKGPTLAGGVDTGELFF.

This clone occurred once. V gene TRBV5-3 combines with J gene TRBJ2-1; 7 bases fit TRBD1. TRBV5-3 counts as an open reading frame of uncertain function. The length of the CDR3 is 17 residues. V lost 5 bases, J lost 2 bases, and 13 bases stayed unmatched. The CDR3 here is CARRRDIRQGTYNEQFF. CDR3 sequence (DNA): TGTGCCAGAAGAAGAGATATAAGACAGGGCACCTACAATGAGCAGTTCTTC.

This clone has only one observation. The chain couples TRBV6-1 to TRBJ1-3; D not certain. Germline CDR1 MNHNS, CDR2 SASEGT. CDR3 length equals 18 residues. Trimming took off 4 bases at V and 1 base at J, with 20 bases between the two ends. DNA for the CDR3: TGTGCCAGCAGTGCCTCCTTCCACATAGCTCTATCTGGAAACACCATATATTTT. This translates into CASSASFHIALSGNTIYF.

The chain recombines TRBV2 with TRBJ1-4, with D perhaps matching TRBD1 (5 bases). V dropped 8 bases and J dropped 7 bases, with 14 bases sitting between them. The CDR3 loop spans 13 amino acids. Looked up from germline, CDR1 is SNHLY and CDR2 is FYNNEI. CDR3 in DNA: TGTGCCAGCCTCTCGGGGGGTAGTGAAAAACTGTTTTTT. Amino acids: CASLSGGSEKLFF. The whole variable domain, remainder taken from reference TRBV2 and TRBJ1-4, is EPEVTQTPSHQVTQMGQEVILRCVPISNHLYFYWYRQILGQKVEFLVSFYNNEISEKSEIFDDQFSVERPDGSNFTLKIRSTKLEDSAMYFCASLSGGSEKLFFGSGTQLSVL.

This chain connects TRBV27 to TRBJ1-5; weak D call: TRBD1 (6 bases). The CDR3 loop spans 15 amino acids. Trimming removed 8 bases at V and 0 bases at J, with 14 bases between. The germline gives CDR1 MNHEY, CDR2 SMNVEV (reference sequence). In DNA form, the CDR3 reads TGTGCCAGCGGGGGACACCCCTATAGCAATCAGCCCCAGCATTTT. It is translated as CASGGHPYSNQPQHF.

The chain joins TRBV7-2 to TRBJ1-6, with 9 nucleotides matching TRBD1. CDR3 length: 15 residues. CDR1 is SGHTA, CDR2 FQGNSA, per germline. V lost 5 bases to trimming and J lost 3 bases; unmatched junction nucleotides: 2. The CDR3 coding sequence is TGTGCCAGCAGCAGGGACAGGGTCTATAATTCACCCCTCCACTTT. Amino acid sequence: CASSRDRVYNSPLHF.

The V and J genes are TRBV11-1 and TRBJ2-1; D perhaps matches TRBD1 (5 bases). The CDR3 consists of 13 residues. The germline gives CDR1 SGHAT, CDR2 FQDESV (reference sequence). V shed 7 bases and J shed 11 bases, with 18 bases lying between them. DNA of the CDR3: TGTGCCAGCAACGCCGAGAACCAGGGAAAGCAGTTCTTC. The encoded protein is CASNAENQGKQFF.

The chain links TRBV6-6 to TRBJ1-1, with a weak D call TRBD1 (6 bases). V lost 2 bases and J lost 4, with 8 bases in between. The CDR3 totals 13 residues. Germline assignment: CDR1 MNHNY and CDR2 SVGAGI (reference sequence). CDR3 protein: CASSYRQVTEAFF. The DNA for the CDR3 is TGTGCCAGCAGTTACCGACAGGTCACTGAAGCTTTCTTT.

This chain uses TRBV7-2 with TRBJ2-1, with TRBD2 matching over 8 bases. CDR3 length: 16 residues. J lost 0 bases, V lost 4 bases, and 5 bases had no gene match. The V gene's germline CDR1 is SGHTA and CDR2 FQGNSA. The CDR3 loop reads CASSSGGGYSYNEQFF. CDR3 sequence (DNA): TGTGCCAGCAGCTCAGGCGGGGGGTACTCCTACAATGAGCAGTTCTTC.

V and J are TRBV3-1 (or the pseudogene TRBV3-2) and TRBJ2-5; 8 bases match TRBD2. This CDR3 region has 14 residues. J was trimmed by 1 base and V by 2 bases; bases with no gene match: 0. CDR1 LGHDT and CDR2 YNNKEL come from the germline V gene (reference sequence). The CDR3 region is CASSQSGGQETQYF. Here the CDR3 DNA reads TGTGCCAGCAGCCAAAGCGGGGGCCAAGAGACCCAGTACTTC.

This clone was seen a handful of times. The rearrangement uses TRBV6-2 or TRBV6-3 and TRBJ2-5, with D possibly matching TRBD2 (5 bases). V lost 2 bases, J lost 5 bases, and 21 bases lay in between. The CDR3 loop spans 17 amino acids. Germline loops: CDR1 MNHEY, CDR2 SVGEGT. The CDR3 spells CASSYGMGNLRGETQYF. The CDR3 DNA is TGTGCCAGCAGTTACGGGATGGGGAACCTTAGAGGGGAGACCCAGTACTTC.

V gene TRBV4-3 combines with J gene TRBJ1-1; D possibly corresponds to TRBD1 (5 bases). Germline V CDR1 and CDR2: LGHNA, YSLEER. The CDR3 has 16 residues. V was clipped by 2 bases and J by 7 bases, with 20 bases between them. The CDR3 region is CASSQTSSGRGGEAFF. The CDR3 DNA reads TGCGCCAGCAGCCAAACGTCGTCAGGGAGGGGTGGTGAAGCTTTCTTT.

There are many counts of this clone. The chain is built from TRBV24-1 and TRBJ2-2; 7 bases line up with TRBD1. CDR1 is KGHDR and CDR2 is SFDVKD in the germline V gene. V shed 5 bases, J shed 5 bases, and the junction held 7 bases outside the gene matches. The CDR3 loop spans 15 amino acids. CDR3: CATSVADRVTGELFF. CDR3 in DNA: TGTGCCACCAGTGTGGCAGACAGGGTTACCGGGGAGCTGTTTTTT.

The chain carries TRBV19 and TRBJ2-1; 7 nucleotides agree with TRBD2. V shed 7 bases and J 8 bases; nucleotides not matched to a gene: 11. The CDR3 is made up of 14 amino acids. Germline V lookup: CDR1 LNHDA, CDR2 SQIVND (reference sequence). The CDR3 bases are TGTGCCAGTACTCCGGGGAGGGGCCGGGATGAGCAGTTCTTC. This codes for CASTPGRGRDEQFF.

V usage is TRBV10-1 and J usage is TRBJ2-5; 10 bases match TRBD2. This CDR3 has 17 residues. Trimming took 2 bases from V and 3 from J; bases not matched to a gene: 9. Germline V lookup: CDR1 WNHNN, CDR2 SYGVQD (reference sequence). The CDR3 here is CASSERYSGGREETQYF. In nucleotides, the CDR3 is TGCGCCAGCAGTGAGAGGTATAGCGGGGGGAGAGAAGAGACCCAGTACTTC.

The chain links TRBV7-3 to TRBJ2-3; 8 nucleotides line up with TRBD2. Germline V gene lookup returns CDR1 SGHTA and CDR2 FQGTGA. The ends lost 2 bases at V and 7 bases at J; junction bases unmatched: 11. This CDR3 spans 16 amino acids. CDR3 nucleotide sequence: TGTGCCAGCAGCTTATCGAGCACGGGGGGGCTAAATACGCAGTATTTT. It translates to CASSLSSTGGLNTQYF.

The J gene is TRBJ2-5, the V gene TRBV3-1 (or the pseudogene TRBV3-2); 9 bases are a match to TRBD1. V shed 0 bases and J 2 bases; nucleotides not matched to a gene: 4. The CDR3 sequence is 16 residues long. CDR1 and CDR2 from the germline V gene are LGHDT and YNNKEL (reference sequence). The CDR3, as DNA: TGTGCCAGCAGCCAAGATAAGGGACAGGGTCAAGAGACCCAGTACTTC. Its protein product is CASSQDKGQGQETQYF.

This clone has just a few counts. This rearrangement joins TRBV5-1 to TRBJ2-7; perhaps TRBD1 as D (6 bases). V was cut by 7 bases and J by 4 bases, with 12 bases left in between. The CDR3 totals 12 residues. Germline V gene lookup returns CDR1 SGHRS and CDR2 YFSETQ. CDR3 in amino acids: CASGEDRYEQYF. CDR3 nucleotide sequence: TGCGCCAGCGGAGAGGACAGATACGAGCAGTACTTC.

This chain connects TRBV6-1 to TRBJ2-7; D remains ambiguous. The CDR3 loop spans 13 amino acids. Germline CDR1 MNHNS, CDR2 SASEGT. The V and J ends lost 2 bases and 3 bases respectively, with 8 bases between them. The CDR3 sequence: CASSENLSYEQYF. The DNA for the CDR3 is TGTGCCAGCAGTGAAAACCTCAGCTACGAGCAGTACTTC.

The rearrangement joins TRBV27 to TRBJ2-3; TRBD2 agrees at 14 bases. The CDR3 is 18 amino acids. The V and J ends lost 4 bases and 8 bases, in that order; junction bases with no gene match: 14. The germline gives CDR1 MNHEY, CDR2 SMNVEV (reference sequence). The CDR3 spells CASSSGTSGGGVGGTQYF. The CDR3 nucleotides are TGTGCCAGCAGTTCCGGGACTAGCGGGGGTGGGGTGGGTGGTACGCAGTATTTT.

This clone was seen more than once but under ten times. The V call is TRBV5-1, the J call TRBJ1-6; 9 bases are shared with TRBD1. The J segment lost 1 base and the V segment lost 4 bases, leaving 12 bases of the junction unmatched. Germline V gene data show CDR1 as SGHRS and CDR2 as YFSETQ. This CDR3 region has 19 residues. The CDR3 DNA reads as TGCGCCAGCAGCGAGGACAGGGGAGGTGGGAGTTCCTATAATTCACCCCTCCACTTT. Amino acid sequence: CASSEDRGGGSSYNSPLHF.

This chain connects TRBV6-6 to TRBJ2-7, with 9 bases lining up with TRBD2. V lost 4 bases, J lost 4 bases, and 5 bases stayed unmatched. Germline CDR1 reads MNHNY; CDR2 reads SVGAGI (reference sequence). CDR3 length equals 14 residues. The CDR3 sequence is CASSLGLAEYEQYF. For the CDR3, the DNA is TGTGCCAGCAGTTTGGGACTAGCAGAGTACGAGCAGTACTTC.

This chain links TRBV7-2 with TRBJ2-2, with D unresolved. Germline V gene data show CDR1 as SGHTA and CDR2 as FQGNSA. V was pared by 5 bases and J by 1 base, with 8 bases between. The CDR3 covers 14 residues. CDR3 residues: CASSPEVNTGELFF. In nucleotides, the CDR3 is TGTGCCAGCAGCCCCGAGGTGAACACCGGGGAGCTGTTTTTT.

This chain links TRBV27 with TRBJ1-2; no clear D gene. V lost 6 bases, J lost 4 bases, and 15 bases lay in between. In germline, CDR1 is MNHEY, CDR2 SMNVEV (reference sequence). There are 14 residues in the CDR3. DNA for the CDR3: TGTGCCAGCAGAGCAACGGGGTCCCGCTATGGCTACACCTTC. The encoded protein is CASRATGSRYGYTF.